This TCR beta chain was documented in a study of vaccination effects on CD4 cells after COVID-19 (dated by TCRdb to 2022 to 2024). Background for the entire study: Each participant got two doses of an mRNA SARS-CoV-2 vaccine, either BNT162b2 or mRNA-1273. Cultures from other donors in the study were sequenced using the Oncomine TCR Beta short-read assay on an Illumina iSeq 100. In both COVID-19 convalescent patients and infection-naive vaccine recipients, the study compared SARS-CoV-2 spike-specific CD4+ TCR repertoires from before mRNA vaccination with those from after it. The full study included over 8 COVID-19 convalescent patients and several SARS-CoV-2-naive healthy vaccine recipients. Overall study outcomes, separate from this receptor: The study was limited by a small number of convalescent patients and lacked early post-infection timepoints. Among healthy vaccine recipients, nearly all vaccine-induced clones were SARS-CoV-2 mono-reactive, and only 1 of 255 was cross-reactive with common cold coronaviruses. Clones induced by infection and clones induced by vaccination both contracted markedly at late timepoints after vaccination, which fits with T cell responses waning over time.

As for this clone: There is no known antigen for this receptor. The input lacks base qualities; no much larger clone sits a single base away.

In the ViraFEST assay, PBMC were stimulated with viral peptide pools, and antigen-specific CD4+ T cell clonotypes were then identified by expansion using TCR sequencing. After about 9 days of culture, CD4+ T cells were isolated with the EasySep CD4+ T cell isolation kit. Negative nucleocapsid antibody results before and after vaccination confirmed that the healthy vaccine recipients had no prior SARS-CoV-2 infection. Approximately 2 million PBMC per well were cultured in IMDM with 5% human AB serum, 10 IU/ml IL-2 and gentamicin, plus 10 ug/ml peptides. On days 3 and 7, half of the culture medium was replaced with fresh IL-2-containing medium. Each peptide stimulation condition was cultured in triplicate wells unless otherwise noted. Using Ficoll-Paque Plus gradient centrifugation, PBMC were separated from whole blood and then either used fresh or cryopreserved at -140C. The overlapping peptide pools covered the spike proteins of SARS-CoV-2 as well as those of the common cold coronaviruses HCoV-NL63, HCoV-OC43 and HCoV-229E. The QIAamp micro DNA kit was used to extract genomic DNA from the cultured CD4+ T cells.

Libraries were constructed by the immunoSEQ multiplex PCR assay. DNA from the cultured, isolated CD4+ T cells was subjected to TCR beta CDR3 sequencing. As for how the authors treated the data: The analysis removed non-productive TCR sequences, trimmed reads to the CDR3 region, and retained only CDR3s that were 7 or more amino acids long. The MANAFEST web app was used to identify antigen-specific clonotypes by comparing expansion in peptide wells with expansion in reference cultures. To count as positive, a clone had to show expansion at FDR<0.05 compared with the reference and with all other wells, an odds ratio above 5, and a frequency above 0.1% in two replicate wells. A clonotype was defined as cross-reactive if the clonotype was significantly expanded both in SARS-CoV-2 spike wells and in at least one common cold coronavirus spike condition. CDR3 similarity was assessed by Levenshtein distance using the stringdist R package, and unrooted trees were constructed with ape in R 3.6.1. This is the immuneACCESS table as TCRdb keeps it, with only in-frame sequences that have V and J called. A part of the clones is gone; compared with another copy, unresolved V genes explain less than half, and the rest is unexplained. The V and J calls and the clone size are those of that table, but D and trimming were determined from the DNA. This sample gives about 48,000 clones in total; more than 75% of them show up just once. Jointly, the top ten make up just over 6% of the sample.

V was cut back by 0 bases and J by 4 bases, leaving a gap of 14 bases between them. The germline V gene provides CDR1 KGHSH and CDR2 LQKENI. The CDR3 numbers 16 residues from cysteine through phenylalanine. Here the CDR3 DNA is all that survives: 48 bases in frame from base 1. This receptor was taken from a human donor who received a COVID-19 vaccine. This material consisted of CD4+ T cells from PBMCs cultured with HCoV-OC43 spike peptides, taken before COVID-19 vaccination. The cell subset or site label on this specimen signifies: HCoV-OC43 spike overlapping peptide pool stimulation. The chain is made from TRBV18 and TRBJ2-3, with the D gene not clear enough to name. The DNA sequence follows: TGTGCCAGCTCACCACCCGGTATGTCTTCCCCAGATACGCAGTATTTT. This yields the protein CASSPPGMSSPDTQYF.